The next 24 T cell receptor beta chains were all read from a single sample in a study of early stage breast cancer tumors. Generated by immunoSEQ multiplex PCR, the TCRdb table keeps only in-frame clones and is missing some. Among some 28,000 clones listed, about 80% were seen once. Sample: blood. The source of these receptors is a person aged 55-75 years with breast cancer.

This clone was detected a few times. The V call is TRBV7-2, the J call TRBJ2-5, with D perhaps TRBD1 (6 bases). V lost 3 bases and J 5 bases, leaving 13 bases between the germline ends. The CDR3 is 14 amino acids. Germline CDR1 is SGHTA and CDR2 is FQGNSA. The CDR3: CASSLQQGGETQYF. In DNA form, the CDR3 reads TGTGCCAGCAGCTTGCAACAGGGTGGGGAGACCCAGTACTTC.

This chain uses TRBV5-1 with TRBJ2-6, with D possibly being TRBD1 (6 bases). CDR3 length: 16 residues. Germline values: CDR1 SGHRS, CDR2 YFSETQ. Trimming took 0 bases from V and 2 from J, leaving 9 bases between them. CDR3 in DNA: TGCGCCAGCAGCTTGGTGGCAGGGGCTGGGGCCAACGTCCTGACTTTC. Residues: CASSLVAGAGANVLTF.

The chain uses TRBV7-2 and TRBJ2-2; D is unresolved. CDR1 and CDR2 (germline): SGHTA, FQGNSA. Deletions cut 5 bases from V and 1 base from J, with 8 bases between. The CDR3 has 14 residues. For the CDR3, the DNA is TGTGCCAGCAGCCCGGGTTGGAACACCGGGGAGCTGTTTTTT. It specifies CASSPGWNTGELFF.

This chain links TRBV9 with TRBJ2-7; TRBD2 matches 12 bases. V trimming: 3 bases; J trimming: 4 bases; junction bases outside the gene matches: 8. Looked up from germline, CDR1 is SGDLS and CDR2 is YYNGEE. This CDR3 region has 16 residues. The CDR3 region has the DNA TGTGCCAGCAGCGCCGAGCTAGCGGGAGGGAGGTACGAGCAGTACTTC. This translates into CASSAELAGGRYEQYF. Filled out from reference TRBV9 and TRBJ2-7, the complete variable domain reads DSGVTQTPKHLITATGQRVTLRCSPRSGDLSVYWYQQSLDQGLQFLIQYYNGEERAKGNILERFSAQQFPDLHSELNLSSLELGDSALYFCASSAELAGGRYEQYFGPGTRLTVT.

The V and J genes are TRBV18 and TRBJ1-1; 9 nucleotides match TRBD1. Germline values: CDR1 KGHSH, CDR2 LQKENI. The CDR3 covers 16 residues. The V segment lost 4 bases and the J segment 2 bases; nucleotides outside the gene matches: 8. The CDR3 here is CASSLRDRASNTEAFF. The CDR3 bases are TGTGCCAGCTCACTCCGGGACAGGGCTTCTAACACTGAAGCTTTCTTT.

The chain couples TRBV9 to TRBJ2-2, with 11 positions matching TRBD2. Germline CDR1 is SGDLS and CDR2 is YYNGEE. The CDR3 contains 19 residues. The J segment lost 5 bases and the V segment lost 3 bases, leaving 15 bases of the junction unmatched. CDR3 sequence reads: CASSGTQLAGVGRTGELFF. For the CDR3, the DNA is TGTGCCAGCAGCGGCACACAACTAGCGGGAGTCGGGCGGACCGGGGAGCTGTTTTTT.

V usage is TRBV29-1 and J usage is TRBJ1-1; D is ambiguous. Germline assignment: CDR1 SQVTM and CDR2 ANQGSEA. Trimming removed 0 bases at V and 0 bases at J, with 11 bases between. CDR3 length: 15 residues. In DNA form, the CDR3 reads TGCAGCGTTGAAGAAGCCCGGGGAATGAACACTGAAGCTTTCTTT. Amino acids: CSVEEARGMNTEAFF.

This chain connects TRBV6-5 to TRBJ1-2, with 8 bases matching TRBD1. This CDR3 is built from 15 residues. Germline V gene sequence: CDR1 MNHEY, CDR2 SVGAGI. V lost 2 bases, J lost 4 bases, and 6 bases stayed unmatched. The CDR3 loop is CASSYEWTGSYGYTF. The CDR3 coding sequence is TGTGCCAGCAGTTACGAGTGGACAGGGAGCTATGGCTACACCTTC.

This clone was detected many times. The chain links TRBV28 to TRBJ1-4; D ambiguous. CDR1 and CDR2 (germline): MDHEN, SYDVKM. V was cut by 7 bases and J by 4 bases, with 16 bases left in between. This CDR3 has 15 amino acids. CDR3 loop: CASTLAGYNNEKLFF. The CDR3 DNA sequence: TGTGCCAGCACCCTGGCGGGGTACAATAATGAAAAACTGTTTTTT. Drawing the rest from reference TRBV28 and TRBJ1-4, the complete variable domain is DVKVTQSSRYLVKRTGEKVFLECVQDMDHENMFWYRQDPGLGLRLIYFSYDVKMKEKGDIPEGYSVSREKKERFSLILESASTNQTSMYLCASTLAGYNNEKLFFGSGTQLSVL.

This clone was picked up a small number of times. CDR3 DNA: TGCGCCAGCAGCCAAGATCGGTTTACGGGTGGCTACACCTTC. Encoded protein: CASSQDRFTGGYTF. The V and J genes are TRBV4-3 and TRBJ1-2; unclear D gene. Germline V gene data show CDR1 as LGHNA and CDR2 as YSLEER. Trimming shortened V by 0 bases and J by 7 bases, and 12 bases separated the two germline ends. CDR3 length equals 14 residues.

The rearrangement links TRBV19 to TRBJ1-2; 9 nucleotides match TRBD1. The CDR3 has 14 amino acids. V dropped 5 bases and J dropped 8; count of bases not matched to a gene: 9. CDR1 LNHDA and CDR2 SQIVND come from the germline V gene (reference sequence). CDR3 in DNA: TGTGCCAGTAGTGCCAACAGGGGGCTGGGAGGCTACACCTTC. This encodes CASSANRGLGGYTF.

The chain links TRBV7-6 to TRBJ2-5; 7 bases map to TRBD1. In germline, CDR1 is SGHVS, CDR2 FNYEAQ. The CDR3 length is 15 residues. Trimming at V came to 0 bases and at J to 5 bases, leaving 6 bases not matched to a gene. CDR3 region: CASSLAGQGQETQYF. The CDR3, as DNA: TGTGCCAGCAGCTTAGCTGGCCAGGGACAGGAGACCCAGTACTTC.

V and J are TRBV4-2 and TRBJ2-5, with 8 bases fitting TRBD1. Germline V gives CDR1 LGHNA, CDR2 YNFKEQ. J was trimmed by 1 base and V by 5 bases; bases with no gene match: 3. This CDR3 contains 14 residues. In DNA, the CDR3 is TGTGCCAGCAGCGGCGGGACAGGCCAAGAGACCCAGTACTTC. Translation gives CASSGGTGQETQYF.

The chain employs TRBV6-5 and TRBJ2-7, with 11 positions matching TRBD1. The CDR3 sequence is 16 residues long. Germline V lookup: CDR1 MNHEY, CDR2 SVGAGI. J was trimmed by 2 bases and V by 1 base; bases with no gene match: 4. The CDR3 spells CASSYFGQGAAYEQYF. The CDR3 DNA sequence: TGTGCCAGCAGTTACTTCGGACAGGGGGCCGCCTACGAGCAGTACTTC.

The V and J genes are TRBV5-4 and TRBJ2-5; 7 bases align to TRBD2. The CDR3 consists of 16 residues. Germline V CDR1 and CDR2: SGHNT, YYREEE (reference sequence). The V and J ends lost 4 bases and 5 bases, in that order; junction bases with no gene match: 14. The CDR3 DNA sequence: TGTGCCAGCAGCGGGGGAGTCGGGGGGAGGAGGGAGACCCAGTACTTC. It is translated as CASSGGVGGRRETQYF.

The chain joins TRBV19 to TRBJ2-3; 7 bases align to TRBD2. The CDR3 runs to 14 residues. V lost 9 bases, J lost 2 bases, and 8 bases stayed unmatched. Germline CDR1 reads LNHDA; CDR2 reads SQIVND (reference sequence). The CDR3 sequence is CASSIAGVTDTQYF. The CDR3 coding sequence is TGTGCCAGCAGCATTGCGGGGGTCACAGATACGCAGTATTTT.

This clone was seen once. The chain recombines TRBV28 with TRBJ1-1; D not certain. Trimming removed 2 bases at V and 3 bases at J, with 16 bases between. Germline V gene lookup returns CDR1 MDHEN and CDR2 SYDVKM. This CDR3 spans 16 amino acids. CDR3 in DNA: TGTGCCAGCAGTTTAAGAGCGCGCGTTTTCGACACTGAAGCTTTCTTT. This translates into CASSLRARVFDTEAFF.

This chain's CDR3 is CASSPVPGAQYF. For the CDR3, the DNA is TGTGCCAGCAGCCCGGTTCCAGGGGCGCAGTATTTT. The rearrangement links TRBV2 to TRBJ2-3; a weak D match, TRBD1 (6 bases). CDR1 is SNHLY and CDR2 is FYNNEI in the germline V gene. CDR3 length: 12 amino acids. The germline V and J ends were trimmed by 6 bases and 10 bases, with 14 bases remaining between them.

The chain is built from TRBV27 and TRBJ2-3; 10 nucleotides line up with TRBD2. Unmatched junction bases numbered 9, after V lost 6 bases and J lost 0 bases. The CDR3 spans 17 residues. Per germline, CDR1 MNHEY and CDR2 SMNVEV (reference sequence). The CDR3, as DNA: TGTGCCAGCAGCGAAGGTGTACTAGCGGGGAGCACAGATACGCAGTATTTT. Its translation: CASSEGVLAGSTDTQYF.

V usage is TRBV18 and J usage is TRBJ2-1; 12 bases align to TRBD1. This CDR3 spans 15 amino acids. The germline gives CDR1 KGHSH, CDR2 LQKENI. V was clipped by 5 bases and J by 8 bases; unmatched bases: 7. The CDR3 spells CASSMGTGGGYEQFF. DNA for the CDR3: TGTGCCAGCTCAATGGGGACAGGGGGCGGTTATGAGCAGTTCTTC.

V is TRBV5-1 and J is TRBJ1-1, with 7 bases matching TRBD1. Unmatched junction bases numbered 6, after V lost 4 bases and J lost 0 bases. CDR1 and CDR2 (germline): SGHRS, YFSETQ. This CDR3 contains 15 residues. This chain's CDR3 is CASSVTGEVNTEAFF. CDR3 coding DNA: TGCGCCAGCAGCGTAACAGGGGAGGTGAACACTGAAGCTTTCTTT.

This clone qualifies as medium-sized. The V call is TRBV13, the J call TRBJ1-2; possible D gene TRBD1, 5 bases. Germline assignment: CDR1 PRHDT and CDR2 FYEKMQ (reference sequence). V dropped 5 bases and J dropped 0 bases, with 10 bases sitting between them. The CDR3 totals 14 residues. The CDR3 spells CASSPGLTNYGYTF. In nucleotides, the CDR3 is TGTGCCAGCAGCCCGGGACTAACTAACTATGGCTACACCTTC. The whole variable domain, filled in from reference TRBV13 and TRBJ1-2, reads AAGVIQSPRHLIKEKRETATLKCYPIPRHDTVYWYQQGPGQDPQFLISFYEKMQSDKGSIPDRFSAQQFSDYHSELNMSSLELGDSALYFCASSPGLTNYGYTFGSGTRLTVV.

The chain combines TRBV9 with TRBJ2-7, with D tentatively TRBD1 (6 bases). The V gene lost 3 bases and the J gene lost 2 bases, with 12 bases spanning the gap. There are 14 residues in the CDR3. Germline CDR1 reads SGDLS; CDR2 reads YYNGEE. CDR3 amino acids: CASSAHGGAYEQYF. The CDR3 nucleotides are TGTGCCAGCAGCGCCCATGGGGGCGCCTACGAGCAGTACTTC.

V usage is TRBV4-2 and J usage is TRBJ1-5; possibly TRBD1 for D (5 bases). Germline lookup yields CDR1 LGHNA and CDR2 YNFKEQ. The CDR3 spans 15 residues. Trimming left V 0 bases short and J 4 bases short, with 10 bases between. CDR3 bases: TGTGCCAGCAGCCAAGATTGGGGGGGGAATCAGCCCCAGCATTTT. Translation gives CASSQDWGGNQPQHF.